These 23 T cell receptor beta chains came from one sample sequenced in a study of graft-versus-host responses after intestinal transplantation. Sequencing used immunoSEQ multiplex PCR; TCRdb keeps in-frame clones, though not all of them. The sample lists 120,000 or so clones; around 93% were seen once. These TCRs' antigens remain unknown. The sample consisted of unstimulated CD8+ T cells sorted from spleen or lymph node cells, taken before intestinal transplant. These receptors were taken from a human donor who received an intestinal transplant.

This chain joins TRBV19 and TRBJ2-1; the D gene could be TRBD1 or TRBD2 (5 bases each). Germline assignment: CDR1 LNHDA and CDR2 SQIVND (reference sequence). Trimming left V 3 bases short and J 10 bases short, with 13 bases between. CDR3 size: 13 residues. This CDR3 reads CASSIGASREQFF. CDR3 nucleotide sequence: TGTGCCAGTAGTATCGGGGCTAGTAGGGAGCAGTTCTTC.

This chain joins TRBV11-2 and TRBJ1-5, with TRBD1 matching 9 bases. The CDR3 runs 19 residues. CDR1 and CDR2 from the germline V gene are SGHAT and FQNNGV. Trimming took 2 bases from V and 2 from J; bases not matched to a gene: 13. CDR3 region: CASSLTPRTGDEGNQPQHF. The CDR3 DNA reads as TGTGCCAGCAGCTTAACCCCCCGGACAGGGGATGAAGGCAATCAGCCCCAGCATTTT.

The gene calls are TRBV28 and TRBJ2-1; no reliable D call. The CDR3 extends over 14 amino acids. V lost 9 bases and J 0 bases, leaving 12 bases between the germline ends. Germline CDR1 reads MDHEN; CDR2 reads SYDVKM. Written as DNA, the CDR3 is TGTGCCAGTATGAGACGGAGCTCCTACAATGAGCAGTTCTTC. It specifies CASMRRSSYNEQFF.

The rearrangement joins TRBV7-5 to TRBJ2-5; the DNA was not used to check the table's D call, TRBD1. The DNA end is more similar to TRBJ2-7, so the J call may be wrong. TRBV7-5 constitutes a pseudogene. The CDR3 length is 16 residues. The CDR3 DNA reads TGTGCCAGAAGCGGGGGCGAGGGGAAAGTGGTTCACGAGCAGTACTTC. Translating it yields CARSGGEGKVVHEQYF.

This chain joins TRBV11-2 and TRBJ2-7, with D unresolved. From germline, CDR1 is SGHAT and CDR2 FQNNGV. The CDR3 covers 13 residues. Trimming took off 4 bases at V and 0 bases at J, with 7 bases between the two ends. CDR3 loop: CASSSHLSYEQYF. CDR3 nucleotide sequence: TGTGCCAGCAGCTCTCATCTCTCCTACGAGCAGTACTTC. Drawing the rest from reference TRBV11-2 and TRBJ2-7, the complete variable domain is EAGVAQSPRYKIIEKRQSVAFWCNPISGHATLYWYQQILGQGPKLLIQFQNNGVVDDSQLPKDRFSAERLKGVDSTLKIQPAKLEDSAVYLCASSSHLSYEQYFGPGTRLTVT.

The genes are TRBV6-5 and TRBJ2-1, with a possible D match to TRBD1 (5 bases). Germline V gene data show CDR1 as MNHEY and CDR2 as SVGAGI. This CDR3 comprises 13 residues. The V end was cut by 6 bases, the J end by 0 bases, with 6 bases between. The CDR3 sequence is CASRDSSYNEQFF. As DNA, the CDR3 is TGTGCCAGCAGAGACAGCTCCTACAATGAGCAGTTCTTC.

This sequence joins TRBV6-1 and TRBJ2-1; D may match TRBD1 or TRBD2 (5 bases each). Trimming pared 4 bases from V and 4 bases from J, leaving 11 bases between. The CDR3 loop spans 14 amino acids. Germline V gene lookup returns CDR1 MNHNS and CDR2 SASEGT. CDR3 sequence: CASSGGTPYNEQFF. The CDR3 DNA follows: TGTGCCAGCAGTGGAGGGACCCCATACAATGAGCAGTTCTTC.

CDR3 DNA: TGTGCCAGCAGCCAGAGTCGGGAGGGCCTCAAGCAGTACTTC. Translation: CASSQSREGLKQYF. J is TRBJ2-7 and V is TRBV9; 8 bases agree with TRBD2. The V and J ends lost 4 bases and 8 bases, in that order; junction bases with no gene match: 11. The germline CDR1 and CDR2 sequences are SGDLS and YYNGEE. CDR3 length: 14 amino acids. The full variable domain, in which reference TRBV9 and TRBJ2-7 provide the parts outside the CDR3, is DSGVTQTPKHLITATGQRVTLRCSPRSGDLSVYWYQQSLDQGLQFLIQYYNGEERAKGNILERFSAQQFPDLHSELNLSSLELGDSALYFCASSQSREGLKQYFGPGTRLTVT.

A few counts support this clone. The rearrangement links TRBV7-9 to TRBJ1-4, with D tentatively TRBD1 (5 bases). Germline CDR1 is SEHNR and CDR2 is FQNEAQ (reference sequence). Trimming removed 2 bases from V and 7 bases from J, with 8 bases in between. CDR3 length: 13 amino acids. DNA for the CDR3: TGTGCCAGCAGCTTACAAGGGACTGAAAAACTGTTTTTT. Translating it yields CASSLQGTEKLFF. Full variable domain (missing parts from reference TRBV7-9 and TRBJ1-4): DTGVSQNPRHKITKRGQNVTFRCDPISEHNRLYWYRQTLGQGPEFLTYFQNEAQLEKSRLLSDRFSAERPKGSFSTLEIQRTEQGDSAMYLCASSLQGTEKLFFGSGTQLSVL.

Worth noting for this clone: Additional DNA sequences in this sample encode the identical CDR3. The CDR3 region is CASSYSSTDTQYF. The CDR3 DNA reads as TGTGCCAGCAGTTATTCCAGCACAGATACGCAGTATTTT. This chain joins TRBV6-5 and TRBJ2-3; D is unresolved. Trimming cost V 3 bases and J 0 bases, with 4 bases left between them. The germline V gene encodes CDR1 MNHEY and CDR2 SVGAGI. The CDR3 covers 13 residues.

The genes are TRBV10-2 and TRBJ2-5, with 11 bases that match TRBD2. Trimming took 3 bases from V and 4 from J; bases not matched to a gene: 7. The germline gives CDR1 WSHSY, CDR2 SAAADI. This CDR3 contains 16 residues. For the CDR3, the DNA is TGCGCCAGCAGTGACCTAGCGGGAGGATTGACAGAGACCCAGTACTTC. It translates to CASSDLAGGLTETQYF.

The J gene is TRBJ2-3, the V gene TRBV19, with a tentative D call TRBD2 (6 bases). The V end was cut by 5 bases, the J end by 0 bases, with 12 bases between. CDR1 and CDR2 (germline): LNHDA, SQIVND (reference sequence). The CDR3 runs 15 residues. The CDR3 reads CASSWYGRSTDTQYF. The CDR3 coding sequence is TGTGCCAGTAGTTGGTATGGGAGGAGCACAGATACGCAGTATTTT.

This clone was detected once. The same CDR3 arises from other DNA sequences in this sample as well. The chain carries TRBV9 and TRBJ2-3; 8 positions match TRBD2. In germline, CDR1 is SGDLS, CDR2 YYNGEE. The CDR3 contains 15 residues. The V segment lost 0 bases and the J segment 4 bases; nucleotides outside the gene matches: 4. CDR3 in amino acids: CASSVGGGRADTQYF. The CDR3, as DNA: TGTGCCAGCAGCGTAGGCGGGGGGAGGGCAGATACGCAGTATTTT. Full variable domain (outside the CDR3, taken from reference TRBV9 and TRBJ2-3): DSGVTQTPKHLITATGQRVTLRCSPRSGDLSVYWYQQSLDQGLQFLIQYYNGEERAKGNILERFSAQQFPDLHSELNLSSLELGDSALYFCASSVGGGRADTQYFGPGTRLTVL.

The V and J genes are TRBV13 and TRBJ2-7; 7 bases align to TRBD1. With 5 bases clipped from V and 2 bases from J, the junction kept 6 bases outside the gene matches. The CDR3 runs 14 residues. CDR1 is PRHDT, CDR2 FYEKMQ, per germline (reference sequence). The CDR3, as DNA: TGTGCCAGCAGCCCCGGACAGGAGGCCTACGAGCAGTACTTC. This sequence encodes CASSPGQEAYEQYF.

The genes are TRBV27 and TRBJ2-7; D call uncertain. The CDR3 spans 13 residues. Trimming took 4 bases from V and 1 from J, leaving 8 bases between them. CDR1 and CDR2 from the germline V gene are MNHEY and SMNVEV (reference sequence). CDR3: CASSSPGSYEQYF. The DNA of the CDR3 is TGTGCCAGCAGTTCCCCAGGTTCCTACGAGCAGTACTTC.

This chain uses TRBV10-3 with TRBJ2-7, with a possible D match to TRBD1 (5 bases). The CDR3 has 16 amino acids. Germline V lookup: CDR1 ENHRY, CDR2 SYGVKD. The V gene lost 0 bases and the J gene lost 2 bases, with 14 bases spanning the gap. The CDR3 loop is CAISESTSIGAYEQYF. CDR3 DNA: TGTGCCATCAGTGAGTCGACCAGCATAGGGGCCTACGAGCAGTACTTC.

The gene calls are TRBV7-9 and TRBJ1-1; TRBD1 might be the D (6 bases). Germline V gene data show CDR1 as SEHNR and CDR2 as FQNEAQ (reference sequence). The V end lost 2 bases, the J end lost 7 bases, and 11 bases lay between the germline ends. This CDR3 is built from 13 residues. CDR3: CASSLQDRIEAFF. In DNA, the CDR3 is TGTGCCAGCAGCTTACAGGACAGAATTGAAGCTTTCTTT.

The chain is built from TRBV7-9 and TRBJ2-7, with 10 bases identical to TRBD2. Germline lookup yields CDR1 SEHNR and CDR2 FQNEAQ (reference sequence). Trimming cost V 3 bases and J 0 bases; bases outside gene matches: 2. The CDR3 is 15 amino acids. The CDR3 DNA is TGTGCCAGCAGCTTTGGGACTAGCGTCTCCTACGAGCAGTACTTC. This sequence encodes CASSFGTSVSYEQYF. The full variable domain, with the rest looked up from reference TRBV7-9 and TRBJ2-7, is DTGVSQNPRHKITKRGQNVTFRCDPISEHNRLYWYRQTLGQGPEFLTYFQNEAQLEKSRLLSDRFSAERPKGSFSTLEIQRTEQGDSAMYLCASSFGTSVSYEQYFGPGTRLTVT.

V is TRBV11-2 and J is TRBJ2-1; tentative D call: TRBD1 (6 bases). Per the germline V gene, CDR1 is SGHAT and CDR2 is FQNNGV. The CDR3 is made up of 15 amino acids. V gave up 3 bases and J gave up 2 bases, with 11 bases separating them. Written as DNA, the CDR3 is TGTGCCAGCAGCTTCTCGCAGGGGACCTACAATGAGCAGTTCTTC. It encodes CASSFSQGTYNEQFF.

This chain joins TRBV14 and TRBJ2-7, with D uncertain. In germline, CDR1 is SGHDN, CDR2 FVKESK. CDR3 length: 13 amino acids. V shed 1 base and J shed 2 bases, with 6 bases lying between them. CDR3 loop: CASSQVVTYEQYF. The CDR3 DNA reads as TGTGCCAGCAGCCAAGTGGTGACCTACGAGCAGTACTTC.

The chain employs TRBV4-2 and TRBJ2-3; D gene ambiguous. The length of the CDR3 is 16 residues. CDR1 and CDR2 (germline): LGHNA, YNFKEQ. V was clipped by 0 bases and J by 0 bases, with 10 bases between them. The DNA of the CDR3 is TGTGCCAGCAGCCAAGAAGCTAAGATTAGCACAGATACGCAGTATTTT. Translating it yields CASSQEAKISTDTQYF.

The V gene is TRBV6-5, the J gene TRBJ1-1, with 10 bases matching TRBD1. This CDR3 region has 16 residues. Per the germline V gene, CDR1 is MNHEY and CDR2 is SVGAGI. The V gene end was trimmed by 0 bases and the J gene end by 5 bases; junction bases not matched to a gene: 6. CDR3 amino acids: CASSYSGQGSRTEAFF. The CDR3 coding sequence is TGTGCCAGCAGTTACTCGGGACAGGGGAGTAGGACTGAAGCTTTCTTT.

The chain has TRBV7-8 and TRBJ2-7, with a possible D match to TRBD2 (6 bases). The CDR3 consists of 14 residues. The V end was cut by 5 bases, the J end by 3 bases, with 14 bases between. Germline loops: CDR1 SGHVS, CDR2 FQNEAQ. DNA for the CDR3: TGTGCCAGCAGCCTGAGGGGCGGGGTCTACGAGCAGTACTTC. Its translation is CASSLRGGVYEQYF. The full variable domain, completed using reference TRBV7-8 and TRBJ2-7, is GAGVSQSPRYKVAKRGQDVALRCDPISGHVSLFWYQQALGQGPEFLTYFQNEAQLDKSGLPSDRFFAERPEGSVSTLKIQRTQQEDSAVYLCASSLRGGVYEQYFGPGTRLTVT.